Listed below are T cell receptor beta chains from one sample, sequenced in a study of post-analysis software for immune sequencing data. TCRdb processed the PCR reads anew with MiXCR; each CDR3 protein has one entry. The table has about 760,000 distinct CDR3 sequences, 30% seen once. The material sequenced was blood. The receptors were sampled from a girl aged 5-17 years with multiple sclerosis. Each CDR3 is given with its conserved first and last residue.

TRBJ1-2,TRBV20-1,16,CSARDLEGTGLGGYTF
TRBJ2-1,TRBV29-1,16,CSVDPQGGKSDNEQFF
TRBJ1-2,TRBV7-9,16,CASSPTLSGTNYGYTF
TRBJ2-5,TRBV11-2,13,CASNLVRGETQYF
TRBJ2-7,TRBV6-6,14,CASSSIDRVAEQYF
TRBJ1-2,TRBV5-6,13,CASSWDRVHGYTF
TRBJ2-1,TRBV4-2,16,CASSQDERGAINEQFF
TRBJ1-6,TRBV3-1,16,CASSALGRDRNSPLHF
TRBJ1-2,TRBV7-2,14,CASSSRGAPSGYTF
TRBJ1-1,TRBV5-4,13,CASSLQGLGEAFF
TRBJ2-7,TRBV7-2,16,CASSLRLAGVFYEQYF
TRBJ2-3,TRBV20-1,17,CSATASGQGRRADTQYF
TRBJ2-3,TRBV20-1,14,CSAHGTSGTDTQYF
TRBJ2-3,TRBV7-6,14,CASSLRGETDTQYF
TRBJ2-3,TRBV5-1,19,CASSARGAGAQSSTDTQYF
TRBJ2-1,TRBV5-1,15,CASSLDPLAYNEQSF
TRBJ2-1,TRBV9,12,CASSPRYNEQFF
TRBJ2-5,TRBV5-1,14,CASSLVFGGETQYF
TRBJ2-1,TRBV29-1,14,CSAKSGRMGNEQFF